This T cell receptor (beta chain) originates from a study of T cell repertoires in cytomegalovirus infection. CDR1 and CDR2 (germline): SGHRS, YFSETQ. Trimming took 4 bases from V and 5 from J; bases not matched to a gene: 6. CDR3 length equals 15 residues. Study conclusions and caveats: Across the ex vivo response, the dominant clonotypes were HLA-C-restricted CMV-specific TCR beta clonotypes.

This clonotype was recorded a few times. Its antigen is currently unknown. TCRdb re-derived calls from the reads in MiXCR, one entry per CDR3 protein. The table has approximately 74,000 distinct CDR3 sequences, about 37% seen once. The V and J genes are TRBV5-1 and TRBJ2-3; 11 bases line up with TRBD1. The specimen comprised CD8+ T cells from cultured PBMCs, sampled from culture after CMV antigen stimulation. This TCR came from a human donor in good health (CMV status not recorded). Some clones in this sample may be carry-over from other donors' samples. CDR3 protein: CASSTGQGVEDTQYF. The DNA of the CDR3 is TGCGCCAGCAGCACGGGACAGGGGGTAGAAGATACGCAGTATTTT.